One and the same sample provided the 26 T cell receptor beta chains below, sequenced in a study of T cells in Graves' hyperthyroidism and ophthalmopathy. RNA transcripts yielded amplified TCR beta CDR3 regions. The TCR CDR3 was amplified in a first-round RT-PCR using the HTBI primer set. Each CDR3 protein is one row after TCRdb ran MiXCR on the multiplex PCR reads. This sample has about 420,000 distinct CDR3 sequences, with roughly 13% found just once. Sequenced material: blood. These receptors were taken from a woman aged 18-29 years with Graves' hyperthyroidism.

This clonotype occurred many times. V gene TRBV11-2 combines with J gene TRBJ1-6; D might be TRBD1 (5 bases). The germline V and J ends were trimmed by 3 bases and 7 bases, with 13 bases remaining between them. Germline CDR1 SGHAT, CDR2 FQNNGV. The CDR3 is 15 amino acids. CDR3 amino acids: CASSFSREANSPLHF. As DNA, the CDR3 is TGTGCCAGCAGCTTTAGCAGGGAGGCAAATTCACCCCTCCACTTT.

The chain joins TRBV6-1 to TRBJ2-1; TRBD2 matches 7 bases. The CDR3 covers 13 residues. CDR1 MNHNS and CDR2 SASEGT come from the germline V gene. V shed 8 bases, J shed 8 bases, and the junction held 9 bases outside the gene matches. CDR3: CASCFGRSDEQFF. Here the CDR3 DNA reads TGTGCCAGCTGCTTCGGGAGGTCCGATGAGCAGTTCTTC.

This clonotype has ten or more counts. This chain joins TRBV20-1 and TRBJ2-1; tentative D call: TRBD2 (6 bases). The CDR3 spans 16 residues. Germline lookup yields CDR1 DFQATT and CDR2 SNEGSKA (reference sequence). Trimming stripped 0 bases from V and 3 bases from J, with 15 bases between. The CDR3 is CSARDPGGTLYNEQFF. The CDR3 DNA reads as TGCAGTGCTAGAGATCCCGGGGGAACTCTCTACAATGAGCAGTTCTTC.

This clonotype was counted at least ten times. The genes are TRBV29-1 and TRBJ2-1; 8 bases fit TRBD2. The trim removed 5 bases at V and 2 bases at J, leaving 8 bases unmatched. CDR1 and CDR2 from the germline V gene are SQVTM and ANQGSEA. This CDR3 has 15 amino acids. CDR3 coding DNA: TGCAGCGTTAATAGGGCGGGGGGAACCTACAATGAGCAGTTCTTC. This translates into CSVNRAGGTYNEQFF.

There are many counts of this clonotype. CDR3 nucleotides: TGTGCCAGCAGCTGGGGGGGAGAACTAGCGGGAGCCCCCCAGGCCAAAAACATTCAGTACTTC. Translated, it gives CASSWGGELAGAPQAKNIQYF. The chain carries TRBV7-2 and TRBJ2-4, with TRBD2 matching over 11 bases. Trimming cost V 4 bases and J 1 base; bases outside gene matches: 18. CDR1 SGHTA and CDR2 FQGNSA come from the germline V gene. This CDR3 has 21 residues.

On this clonotype: A much larger clone differs from this one at a single base, so this may be a read error. The chain is built from TRBV7-9 and TRBJ2-5; TRBD1 matches 12 bases. The end of the DNA aligns better with TRBJ2-1, so the J call may be wrong. The CDR3 has 15 amino acids. The germline CDR1 and CDR2 sequences are SEHNR and FQNEAQ (reference sequence). The chain's CDR3 is CASSKPGQGAETQFF. The CDR3, as DNA: TGTGCCAGCAGCAAACCGGGACAGGGGGCCGAGACCCAGTTCTTC.

The V and J genes are TRBV9 and TRBJ2-5; 13 bases match TRBD2. CDR3 length: 18 residues. J lost 3 bases, V lost 2 bases, and 10 bases had no gene match. From germline, CDR1 is SGDLS and CDR2 YYNGEE. This CDR3 is CASSVLIPGLAGEETQYF. As DNA, the CDR3 is TGTGCCAGCAGCGTCCTCATCCCCGGACTAGCGGGAGAAGAGACCCAGTACTTC. The entire variable domain, with the rest obtained from reference TRBV9 and TRBJ2-5, is as follows: DSGVTQTPKHLITATGQRVTLRCSPRSGDLSVYWYQQSLDQGLQFLIQYYNGEERAKGNILERFSAQQFPDLHSELNLSSLELGDSALYFCASSVLIPGLAGEETQYFGPGTRLLVL.

This clonotype appeared a few times. The chain has TRBV19 and TRBJ1-5, with D possibly TRBD1 on 6 matching bases. This CDR3 contains 16 residues. The V gene lost 5 bases and the J gene lost 0 bases, with 14 bases spanning the gap. Germline values: CDR1 LNHDA, CDR2 SQIVND (reference sequence). CDR3 nucleotide sequence: TGTGCCAGTAGTCTAACAGACAGGTATAGCAATCAGCCCCAGCATTTT. This gives the protein CASSLTDRYSNQPQHF.

This clonotype was counted between two and nine times. The V and J genes are TRBV20-1 and TRBJ1-2, with D tentatively TRBD1 (5 bases). Germline CDR1 and CDR2: DFQATT and SNEGSKA (reference sequence). This CDR3 is built from 15 residues. V was clipped by 2 bases and J by 4 bases, with 17 bases between them. Here the CDR3 DNA reads TGCAGTGCTAGAAAAGGGGCAGACCTACGCTATGGCTACACCTTC. Translated: CSARKGADLRYGYTF.

This clonotype was observed at least ten times. The chain carries TRBV18 and TRBJ1-2; the D gene is possibly TRBD1 (5 bases). V lost 0 bases to trimming and J lost 1 base, with 9 bases between them. The CDR3 loop spans 15 amino acids. Germline V gene sequence: CDR1 KGHSH, CDR2 LQKENI. The CDR3 region is CASSPPVRGNYGYTF. CDR3 DNA: TGTGCCAGCTCACCACCGGTTAGGGGTAACTATGGCTACACCTTC.

This clonotype was observed at least ten times. The chain recombines TRBV25-1 with TRBJ2-1; D is undetermined. The germline V and J ends were trimmed by 1 base and 9 bases, with 13 bases remaining between them. CDR1 is MGHDK, CDR2 SYGVNS, per germline. This CDR3 is 14 amino acids long. The CDR3 DNA sequence: TGTGCCAGCAGTGAATCTGGCTTCGTGGTTGAGCAGTTCTTC. Protein: CASSESGFVVEQFF.

In this sample, this clonotype turned up a few times. DNA of the CDR3: TGTGCCAGCAGCAGGATCAACTCTGGGGCCAACGTCCTGACTTTC. This encodes CASSRINSGANVLTF. V usage is TRBV28 and J usage is TRBJ2-6; D uncertain. V lost 6 bases, J lost 0 bases, and 9 bases lay in between. The V gene's germline CDR1 is MDHEN and CDR2 SYDVKM. This CDR3 is built from 15 residues.

In this sample, this clonotype turned up a few times. The chain couples TRBV20-1 to TRBJ1-6; 7 nucleotides agree with TRBD1. The CDR3 runs to 15 residues. Germline assignment: CDR1 DFQATT and CDR2 SNEGSKA (reference sequence). The V segment lost 0 bases and the J segment 6 bases; nucleotides outside the gene matches: 5. The DNA for the CDR3 is TGCAGTGCTAGAGATAGACAGGGACCTAATTCACCCCTCCACTTT. This translates into CSARDRQGPNSPLHF.

Comments on this clonotype: A read error may explain this, as a much larger clone is one base away. This chain uses TRBV5-1 with TRBJ1-1, with D perhaps TRBD1 (5 bases). Germline V CDR1 and CDR2: SGHRS, YFSETQ. The CDR3 loop spans 15 amino acids. CDR3 coding DNA: TGCACCAGCAGCTTGGTCGGCAGGGTGGTCACTGAAGCTTTCTTT. It yields the protein CTSSLVGRVVTEAFF.

This clonotype showed up many times. The J gene is TRBJ2-5, the V gene TRBV28, with a weak D call TRBD1 (5 bases). V was clipped by 7 bases and J by 5 bases, with 14 bases between them. CDR1 and CDR2 from the germline V gene are MDHEN and SYDVKM. The CDR3 is 13 amino acids. CDR3 in DNA: TGTGCCAGCACACATCAGGGTGGGGAGACCCAGTACTTC. This translates into CASTHQGGETQYF.

This clonotype was observed at least ten times. The chain uses TRBV7-2 and TRBJ2-7; TRBD1 might be the D (6 bases). The germline V and J ends were trimmed by 1 base and 3 bases, with 10 bases remaining between them. There are 14 residues in the CDR3. Germline CDR1 and CDR2: SGHTA and FQGNSA. Here the CDR3 reads CASSLDRANYEQYF. CDR3 nucleotides: TGTGCCAGCAGCTTAGACAGGGCGAACTACGAGCAGTACTTC. The full variable domain, completed using reference TRBV7-2 and TRBJ2-7, is GAGVSQSPSNKVTEKGKDVELRCDPISGHTALYWYRQSLGQGLEFLIYFQGNSAPDKSGLPSDRFSAERTGGSVSTLTIQRTQQEDSAVYLCASSLDRANYEQYFGPGTRLTVT.

The V call is TRBV19, the J call TRBJ2-2; the D is unclear. V shed 3 bases and J shed 6 bases, with 14 bases lying between them. The CDR3 is 15 amino acids. CDR1 LNHDA and CDR2 SQIVND come from the germline V gene (reference sequence). CDR3 nucleotides: TGTGCCAGTAGTATGATGGACCGTTGGTCCGGGGAGCTGTTTTTT. Its translation: CASSMMDRWSGELFF.

The sample holds many counts of this clonotype. The chain links TRBV11-1 to TRBJ1-1, with 7 bases fitting TRBD1. Germline CDR1 is SGHAT and CDR2 is FQDESV (reference sequence). CDR3 size: 13 residues. V trimming: 5 bases; J trimming: 5 bases; junction bases outside the gene matches: 5. CDR3: CASSPGTVTEAFF. The CDR3 DNA follows: TGTGCCAGCAGCCCGGGGACAGTAACTGAAGCTTTCTTT.

The chain uses TRBV28 and TRBJ2-1; 8 bases fit TRBD1. V shed 7 bases, J shed 4 bases, and the junction held 6 bases outside the gene matches. Germline CDR1 is MDHEN and CDR2 is SYDVKM. This CDR3 spans 14 amino acids. The CDR3 region is CASTPGQVYNEQFF. In nucleotides, the CDR3 is TGTGCCAGCACCCCGGGACAGGTTTACAATGAGCAGTTCTTC. Supplemented by reference TRBV28 and TRBJ2-1, the full variable domain reads DVKVTQSSRYLVKRTGEKVFLECVQDMDHENMFWYRQDPGLGLRLIYFSYDVKMKEKGDIPEGYSVSREKKERFSLILESASTNQTSMYLCASTPGQVYNEQFFGPGTRLTVL.

The sample holds a few counts of this clonotype. The rearrangement uses TRBV28 and TRBJ1-3; 10 bases fit TRBD1. Germline trimming cut 6 bases from V and 8 bases from J; bases unmatched to any gene: 4. This CDR3 comprises 13 residues. Germline V gives CDR1 MDHEN, CDR2 SYDVKM. CDR3 nucleotides: TGTGCCAGCAGGGGACAGGGGAGGGACACCATATATTTT. Protein product: CASRGQGRDTIYF.

This clonotype was recorded at least ten times. The chain uses TRBV6-1 and TRBJ1-5; 8 bases match TRBD1. Germline V gene lookup returns CDR1 MNHNS and CDR2 SASEGT. V gave up 6 bases and J gave up 0 bases; unmatched junction bases: 13. This CDR3 has 18 amino acids. The CDR3 region is CASSPDRGASSSNQPQHF. The CDR3 nucleotides read TGTGCCAGCAGCCCCGACAGGGGAGCATCTAGTAGCAATCAGCCCCAGCATTTT.

This clonotype was picked up many times. The chain combines TRBV19 with TRBJ2-3; 7 bases are shared with TRBD2. The CDR3 has 14 amino acids. V lost 3 bases, J lost 1 base, and 1 base stayed unmatched. The germline CDR1 and CDR2 sequences are LNHDA and SQIVND (reference sequence). CDR3 sequence: CASSMGGGTDTQYF. DNA of the CDR3: TGTGCCAGTAGTATGGGAGGGGGCACAGATACGCAGTATTTT.

This clonotype was seen at least ten times. The chain is built from TRBV6-1 and TRBJ2-7; no reliable D call. CDR1 and CDR2 (germline): MNHNS, SASEGT. Trimming stripped 6 bases from V and 1 base from J, with 7 bases between. The CDR3 has 12 residues. CDR3 DNA sequence: TGTGCCAGCAGCGGCGTATCCTACGAGCAGTACTTC. It translates to CASSGVSYEQYF.

This clonotype was found a few times. The rearrangement links TRBV6-6 to TRBJ1-4; D may be TRBD1 (5 bases). V shed 2 bases and J shed 2 bases, with 9 bases lying between them. The CDR3 is made up of 15 amino acids. Germline V gene lookup returns CDR1 MNHNY and CDR2 SVGAGI (reference sequence). CDR3 sequence: CASSYSRATNEKLFF. In DNA form, the CDR3 reads TGTGCCAGCAGTTACAGCAGGGCGACTAATGAAAAACTGTTTTTT.

This clonotype was seen many times. V gene TRBV30 combines with J gene TRBJ1-4; 7 positions match TRBD1. The CDR3 is made up of 12 amino acids. The V and J ends lost 5 bases and 4 bases, in that order; junction bases with no gene match: 1. Germline V gives CDR1 GTSNPN, CDR2 SVGIG (reference sequence). The CDR3 DNA reads TGTGCCTGGGACAGGGATAATGAAAAACTGTTTTTT. This encodes CAWDRDNEKLFF.

This clonotype was observed many times. CDR3 protein: CASSYSLGQGVWTEAFF. Here the CDR3 DNA reads TGTGCCAGCAGTTACTCCCTGGGCCAGGGGGTTTGGACTGAAGCTTTCTTT. The chain carries TRBV6-6 and TRBJ1-1; 7 bases fit TRBD1. CDR1 and CDR2 (germline): MNHNY, SVGAGI (reference sequence). J gave up 5 bases and V 0 bases, and 12 bases lay outside the gene matches. This CDR3 is 17 amino acids long.